Sequencing of this T cell receptor beta chain was carried out in a study of cytomegalovirus exposure and HLA in healthy donors. Points on this clone: Antigen unknown.

General study points: A previous analysis found most TCR beta V segments productive roughly 87% or roughly 30% of the time.

60 Vbeta and 13 Jbeta primers were used in PCR. TCRdb's copy holds only in-frame clones and misses some; the assay was immunoSEQ multiplex PCR. This sample yields 150,000 or so clones, of which approximately 80% are seen a single time; approximately 3% belongs to the top ten. The V gene end was trimmed by 7 bases and the J gene end by 2 bases; junction bases not matched to a gene: 8. The CDR3 loop spans 15 amino acids. Germline assignment: CDR1 SGHTA and CDR2 FQGNSA. The sequence came from a male donor in good health and CMV-seronegative. This rearrangement joins TRBV7-2 to TRBJ1-5; 7 bases match TRBD1. Sequenced sample: PBMCs. CDR3 sequence (DNA): TGTGCCAGCAAGAAGGGGGCTGGGGGCAATCAGCCCCAGCATTTT. It specifies CASKKGAGGNQPQHF.